This T cell receptor beta chain was sequenced during a study of shared clonotypes between healthy human individuals. The data were produced by immunoSEQ multiplex PCR, yet TCRdb's version contains in-frame clones alone and is incomplete. The sample lists about 1,800,000 clones, about 95% occurring once. Trimming took 4 bases from V and 8 from J, leaving 27 bases between them. Germline CDR1 reads MNHNS; CDR2 reads SASEGT. CDR3 size: 18 residues. Naive CD8 cells lacked CD45RO and underwent positive selection for CCR7, leaving out terminally differentiated effector memory CD45RA+ cells. The sequence was collected from a man in his late teens or twenties in good health. The chain is built from TRBV6-1 and TRBJ1-5, with TRBD1 as a possible D gene (6 bases). Sequencing was carried out using naive CD8+ T cells sorted from blood. The CDR3 bases are TGTGCCAGCAGTGTCACCCCTCCGGGACACGAGGTGGTGGAGCCCCAGCATTTT. It codes for CASSVTPPGHEVVEPQHF.